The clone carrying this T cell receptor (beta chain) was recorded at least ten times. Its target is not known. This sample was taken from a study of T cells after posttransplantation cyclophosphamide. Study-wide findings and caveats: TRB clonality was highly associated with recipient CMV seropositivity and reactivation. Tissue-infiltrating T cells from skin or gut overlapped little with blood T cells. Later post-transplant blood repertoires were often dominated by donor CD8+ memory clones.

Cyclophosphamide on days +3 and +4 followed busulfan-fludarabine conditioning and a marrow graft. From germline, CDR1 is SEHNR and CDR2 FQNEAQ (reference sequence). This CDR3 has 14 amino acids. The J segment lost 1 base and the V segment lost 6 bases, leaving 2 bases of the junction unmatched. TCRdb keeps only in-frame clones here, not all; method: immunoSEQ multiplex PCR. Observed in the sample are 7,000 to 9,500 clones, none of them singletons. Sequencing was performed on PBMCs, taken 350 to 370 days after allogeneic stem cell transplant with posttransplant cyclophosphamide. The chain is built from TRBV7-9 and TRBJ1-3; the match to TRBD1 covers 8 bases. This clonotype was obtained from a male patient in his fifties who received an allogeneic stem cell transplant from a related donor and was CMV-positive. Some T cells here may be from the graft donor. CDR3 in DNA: TGTGCCAGCAGTACAGGGGGTTCTGGAAACACCATATATTTT. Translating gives CASSTGGSGNTIYF.